The 14 T cell receptor beta chains below all came from one sample that was sequenced in a study of Tregs in tolerant kidney transplant recipients. Clones were read by immunoSEQ multiplex PCR, and TCRdb kept only the in-frame ones, dropping some. This repertoire shows some 74,000 clones, around 93% found once; its top ten account for approximately 0.33%. Specimen: Tregs from blood, collected before the transplant. Receptor source: a human donor who received a combined kidney and bone marrow transplant.

V usage is TRBV7-9 and J usage is TRBJ2-7; a weak D match, TRBD2 (6 bases). This CDR3 is 13 amino acids long. V shed 8 bases and J shed 5 bases, with 16 bases lying between them. From germline, CDR1 is SEHNR and CDR2 FQNEAQ (reference sequence). CDR3 sequence: CASGKSGSDEQYF. CDR3 in DNA: TGTGCCAGCGGCAAAAGCGGGTCGGACGAGCAGTACTTC. Full variable domain (remainder filled in from reference TRBV7-9 and TRBJ2-7): DTGVSQNPRHKITKRGQNVTFRCDPISEHNRLYWYRQTLGQGPEFLTYFQNEAQLEKSRLLSDRFSAERPKGSFSTLEIQRTEQGDSAMYLCASGKSGSDEQYFGPGTRLTVT.

This chain links TRBV6-5 with TRBJ1-5, with 9 bases identical to TRBD1. The CDR3 totals 16 residues. J was trimmed by 0 bases and V by 4 bases; bases with no gene match: 4. Germline CDR1 MNHEY, CDR2 SVGAGI. The CDR3 sequence is CASSSGQGGSNQPQHF. The CDR3 DNA reads TGTGCCAGCAGTTCGGGACAGGGAGGTAGCAATCAGCCCCAGCATTTT.

The chain links TRBV30 to TRBJ1-1; D unclear. Deletions cut 2 bases from V and 0 bases from J, with 7 bases between. The CDR3 contains 13 residues. Germline V gene lookup returns CDR1 GTSNPN and CDR2 SVGIG (reference sequence). This CDR3 is CAWSSLLNTEAFF. In DNA form, the CDR3 reads TGTGCCTGGAGTTCCCTTTTGAACACTGAAGCTTTCTTT.

This clone was found a few times. The CDR3 coding sequence is TGTGCCAGCAGCCAACAGGCCGGGGAGCTGTTTTTT. It translates to CASSQQAGELFF. The V gene is TRBV6-6, the J gene TRBJ2-2; a weak D match, TRBD1 (5 bases). The CDR3 totals 12 residues. Germline values: CDR1 MNHNY, CDR2 SVGAGI (reference sequence). V lost 6 bases and J lost 6, with 8 bases in between.

The V gene is TRBV6-6, the J gene TRBJ1-5, with D unclear. The CDR3 consists of 13 residues. Trimming took off 8 bases at V and 7 bases at J, with 15 bases between the two ends. Germline assignment: CDR1 MNHNY and CDR2 SVGAGI (reference sequence). CDR3 region: CASSEYPMQPQHF. Here the CDR3 DNA reads TGTGCCAGCTCGGAGTACCCAATGCAGCCCCAGCATTTT.

The V gene is TRBV6-1, the J gene TRBJ1-5; 7 bases line up with TRBD1. The V gene's germline CDR1 is MNHNS and CDR2 SASEGT. The CDR3 extends over 18 amino acids. Trimming removed 0 bases from V and 0 bases from J; junction bases left unmatched: 8. The CDR3 sequence: CASSEAQEQGYSNQPQHF. In DNA, the CDR3 is TGTGCCAGCAGTGAAGCACAGGAACAGGGGTATAGCAATCAGCCCCAGCATTTT.

This clone was seen more than once but under ten times. This chain joins TRBV5-4 and TRBJ2-7; D could derive from TRBD1 or TRBD2 (6 bases each). V lost 0 bases and J lost 7, with 26 bases in between. This CDR3 comprises 18 residues. CDR1 and CDR2 (germline): SGHNT, YYREEE (reference sequence). CDR3 in amino acids: CASSLGGAGPVPVGEQYF. CDR3 sequence (DNA): TGTGCCAGCAGCTTGGGGGGGGCGGGACCCGTCCCTGTGGGAGAGCAGTACTTC.

The chain carries TRBV6-6 and TRBJ2-7, with unresolved D. Deletions cut 6 bases from V and 2 bases from J, with 17 bases between. Germline-derived CDR1 and CDR2 are MNHNY and SVGAGI (reference sequence). This CDR3 region has 15 residues. The CDR3 nucleotides are TGTGCCAGCAGCTGCTCCCGCCAAGGAACCTACGAGCAGTACTTC. Translating gives CASSCSRQGTYEQYF.

CDR3 loop: CASSVGGSGYEQYF. CDR3 bases: TGTGCCAGCAGCGTCGGGGGGAGTGGGTACGAGCAGTACTTC. The chain carries TRBV9 and TRBJ2-7; TRBD2 aligns across 7 bases. CDR1 and CDR2 (germline): SGDLS, YYNGEE. With V trimmed by 2 bases and J by 4 bases, 6 bases remained unmatched. The CDR3 is made up of 14 amino acids.

The V gene is TRBV19, the J gene TRBJ1-5, with a possible D match to TRBD1 (6 bases). Germline loops: CDR1 LNHDA, CDR2 SQIVND (reference sequence). V was clipped by 0 bases and J by 6 bases, with 12 bases between them. This CDR3 contains 15 residues. CDR3 in amino acids: CASSIDGQGSQPQHF. The DNA for the CDR3 is TGTGCCAGTAGTATAGATGGGCAGGGGAGTCAGCCCCAGCATTTT.

The CDR3 sequence: CASSQTLAGKYNEQFF. In DNA, the CDR3 is TGCGCCAGCAGCCAAACCCTAGCGGGAAAATATAATGAGCAGTTCTTC. J is TRBJ2-1 and V is TRBV5-1, with 9 bases matching TRBD2. Germline-derived CDR1 and CDR2 are SGHRS and YFSETQ. J gave up 7 bases and V 4 bases, and 12 bases lay outside the gene matches. The CDR3 is 16 amino acids.

The rearrangement joins TRBV18 to TRBJ1-5; D is unclear. The CDR3 is 15 amino acids. V lost 3 bases and J 8 bases, leaving 17 bases between the germline ends. In germline, CDR1 is KGHSH, CDR2 LQKENI. The CDR3 nucleotides read TGTGCCAGCTCACCTCAAGCCACCGCCGAAAAGCCCCAGCATTTT. It specifies CASSPQATAEKPQHF. The variable domain in full, with the rest retrieved from reference TRBV18 and TRBJ1-5, is NAGVMQNPRHLVRRRGQEARLRCSPMKGHSHVYWYRQLPEEGLKFMVYLQKENIIDESGMPKERFSAEFPKEGPSILRIQQVVRGDSAAYFCASSPQATAEKPQHFGDGTRLSIL.

The chain recombines TRBV7-8 with TRBJ1-2; D not certain. The germline gives CDR1 SGHVS, CDR2 FQNEAQ. The CDR3 loop spans 15 amino acids. Trimming removed 1 base at V and 8 bases at J, with 17 bases between. The CDR3, as DNA: TGTGCCAGCAGCTTAGTGGCCGACGGGTCTGGGGGCTACACCTTC. Its translation is CASSLVADGSGGYTF.

The chain recombines TRBV19 with TRBJ2-7; 9 bases are shared with TRBD1. The CDR3 contains 15 residues. Per germline, CDR1 LNHDA and CDR2 SQIVND (reference sequence). V shed 3 bases and J 3 bases; nucleotides not matched to a gene: 6. DNA of the CDR3: TGTGCCAGTAGTATCTCGACAGGGGGATTCTACGAGCAGTACTTC. It encodes CASSISTGGFYEQYF.